Below, 15 T cell receptor beta chains from the same sample are listed, as sequenced in a study of somatic mutations in cytotoxic T cells in rheumatoid arthritis. This table comes from immunoSEQ multiplex PCR, and its TCRdb copy is limited to in-frame clones, with some not included. Altogether about 2,200 clones are present, roughly 76% being singletons, with the ten largest covering about two fifths. Sequenced material: CD8+ T cells sorted from blood. These receptors came from a man in his 70s with rheumatoid arthritis.

The rearrangement uses TRBV5-1 and TRBJ2-1, with D possibly matching TRBD1 (5 bases). Germline CDR1 SGHRS, CDR2 YFSETQ. CDR3 length equals 15 residues. Trimming pared 0 bases from V and 5 bases from J, leaving 12 bases between. In DNA form, the CDR3 reads TGCGCCAGCAGCTTGGTCCCAGGGTCCCACAATGAGCAGTTCTTC. Translating gives CASSLVPGSHNEQFF.

The CDR3 nucleotides read TGTGCCAGCATAAATGGACAGTTGACCAATTCACCCCTCCACTTT. Residues: CASINGQLTNSPLHF. This chain joins TRBV28 and TRBJ1-6; weak D call: TRBD1 (6 bases). The germline V and J ends were trimmed by 7 bases and 7 bases, with 17 bases remaining between them. The CDR3 is made up of 15 amino acids. Germline assignment: CDR1 MDHEN and CDR2 SYDVKM.

This chain links TRBV6-5 with TRBJ1-1; D perhaps matches TRBD1 (6 bases). V shed 6 bases and J shed 4 bases, with 18 bases lying between them. The germline gives CDR1 MNHEY, CDR2 SVGAGI. This CDR3 has 15 amino acids. CDR3 sequence reads: CASRGLGGAGTEAFF. CDR3 coding DNA: TGTGCCAGCAGGGGACTAGGGGGGGCGGGCACTGAAGCTTTCTTT.

V is TRBV2 and J is TRBJ1-5; D is perhaps TRBD1 (5 bases). Germline loops: CDR1 SNHLY, CDR2 FYNNEI. The CDR3 extends over 14 amino acids. The V and J ends lost 8 bases and 6 bases respectively, with 17 bases between them. The CDR3 sequence: CASRPETDSQPQHF. The DNA for the CDR3 is TGTGCCAGCCGTCCGGAGACAGACTCTCAGCCCCAGCATTTT.

The chain links TRBV28 to TRBJ2-1; 9 bases map to TRBD1. The germline gives CDR1 MDHEN, CDR2 SYDVKM. Losses at the gene ends were 6 bases for V and 3 bases for J; bases not matched to a gene: 9. This CDR3 has 16 residues. The CDR3 DNA reads TGTGCCAGCAGCAGCTCCGGGACAGGGTTCTACAATGAGCAGTTCTTC. Its protein product is CASSSSGTGFYNEQFF.

The rearrangement joins TRBV5-1 to TRBJ2-7; 9 nucleotides agree with TRBD2. V was clipped by 3 bases and J by 3 bases; unmatched bases: 7. The CDR3 loop spans 15 amino acids. CDR1 is SGHRS and CDR2 is YFSETQ in the germline V gene. The CDR3 loop reads CASSSGLARNYEQYF. The CDR3 region has the DNA TGCGCCAGCAGCTCCGGACTAGCGAGGAACTACGAGCAGTACTTC. The full variable domain, its missing parts supplied by reference TRBV5-1 and TRBJ2-7, is KAGVTQTPRYLIKTRGQQVTLSCSPISGHRSVSWYQQTPGQGLQFLFEYFSETQRNKGNFPGRFSGRQFSNSRSEMNVSTLELGDSALYLCASSSGLARNYEQYFGPGTRLTVT.

The chain carries TRBV10-3 and TRBJ2-1; TRBD1 is a possible D gene (6 bases). This CDR3 is built from 15 residues. V was trimmed by 5 bases and J by 4 bases, leaving 15 bases between them. Germline V gene data show CDR1 as ENHRY and CDR2 as SYGVKD. The chain's CDR3 is CAISNREIPYNEQFF. As DNA, the CDR3 is TGTGCCATCAGTAACAGGGAAATCCCTTACAATGAGCAGTTCTTC.

V gene TRBV27 combines with J gene TRBJ2-5, with D possibly being TRBD1 (5 bases). Trimming took 7 bases from V and 7 from J, leaving 16 bases between them. Germline V lookup: CDR1 MNHEY, CDR2 SMNVEV (reference sequence). The CDR3 runs 13 residues. Here the CDR3 reads CASTLTQGGTQYF. CDR3 in DNA: TGTGCCAGCACCCTCACGCAGGGTGGGACCCAGTACTTC.

J is TRBJ2-5 and V is TRBV10-3, with 8 bases aligning to TRBD2. The CDR3 totals 15 residues. V shed 3 bases, J shed 4 bases, and the junction held 7 bases outside the gene matches. Germline-derived CDR1 and CDR2 are ENHRY and SYGVKD. DNA of the CDR3: TGTGCCATCAGTGACCCCGGGGGGGCGGTAGAGACCCAGTACTTC. This translates into CAISDPGGAVETQYF.

This chain uses TRBV7-2 with TRBJ2-1; 7 nucleotides line up with TRBD2. V gave up 5 bases and J gave up 3 bases; unmatched junction bases: 13. CDR1 is SGHTA, CDR2 FQGNSA, per germline. The CDR3 runs 17 residues. The CDR3 DNA sequence: TGTGCCAGCAGCATAGACGCGAGCGGGGACGGCTACAATGAGCAGTTCTTC. Amino acids: CASSIDASGDGYNEQFF.

The chain couples TRBV7-9 to TRBJ2-7, with a weak D call TRBD1 (5 bases). Per the germline V gene, CDR1 is SEHNR and CDR2 is FQNEAQ (reference sequence). V shed 7 bases and J shed 3 bases, with 22 bases lying between them. This CDR3 spans 16 amino acids. The CDR3 nucleotides are TGTGCCAGCACCCCACCCACGCAGGGAATACACTACGAGCAGTACTTC. Translation: CASTPPTQGIHYEQYF.

This rearrangement joins TRBV14 to TRBJ2-3, with D maybe TRBD1 (6 bases). CDR1 is SGHDN, CDR2 FVKESK, per germline. V was shortened by 1 base and J by 1 base, with 9 bases between the two germline ends. The CDR3 spans 15 residues. The CDR3 DNA follows: TGTGCCAGCAGCCAAGGGACAGCTCGCACAGATACGCAGTATTTT. It yields the protein CASSQGTARTDTQYF.

This rearrangement joins TRBV27 to TRBJ2-1; TRBD2 matches at 13 bases. The CDR3 has 18 residues. CDR1 is MNHEY and CDR2 is SMNVEV in the germline V gene (reference sequence). The ends lost 5 bases at V and 8 bases at J; junction bases unmatched: 15. The CDR3 loop reads CASSTRWTSGSPFDEQFF. The CDR3 DNA is TGTGCCAGCAGTACCAGGTGGACTAGCGGGAGCCCGTTCGATGAGCAGTTCTTC.

This clone has just a few counts. The J gene is TRBJ2-2, the V gene TRBV6-4; 7 bases fit TRBD2. CDR3 length: 18 amino acids. J was trimmed by 2 bases and V by 8 bases; bases with no gene match: 17. CDR1 is MRHNA, CDR2 SNTAGT, per germline. The CDR3 here is CASGVGTSSGPNTGELFF. CDR3 nucleotides: TGTGCCAGCGGAGTAGGAACTTCTAGCGGACCTAACACCGGGGAGCTGTTTTTT.

The chain combines TRBV10-1 with TRBJ2-1; D unclear. The V end was cut by 8 bases, the J end by 7 bases, with 9 bases between. Germline V gene sequence: CDR1 WNHNN, CDR2 SYGVQD (reference sequence). This CDR3 contains 11 residues. In DNA form, the CDR3 reads TGCGCCAGCGGCCCTTTGAATGAGCAGTTCTTC. Its translation: CASGPLNEQFF.